This TCR beta chain derives from a study of T cell responses to AZD1222 COVID-19 vaccine. V lost 2 bases and J lost 6, with 10 bases in between. CDR3 length equals 14 residues. The germline V gene encodes CDR1 SGHTA and CDR2 FQGTGA. A word on this clone: Its specificity is not known.

Here immunoSEQ multiplex PCR was the method, and the copy in TCRdb shows in-frame clones only, minus some. Of under 150,000 clones in the sample, 92% were seen once. Study conclusions and caveats: Spike was spanned by vaccine-associated CD4 TCRs, which were dominant at 160-218 and 743-854. Two AZD1222 doses significantly raised spike-specific TCR breadth and depth over controls.

This specimen was peripheral blood, taken 28 days after the second AZD1222 dose. This clonotype originated in an adult who received the AZD1222 COVID-19 vaccine. The rearrangement links TRBV7-3 to TRBJ2-2; possible D gene TRBD2, 6 bases. The CDR3 nucleotides are TGTGCCAGCAGCTTAGACGGGGGACCCGGGGAGCTGTTTTTT. This codes for CASSLDGGPGELFF.